The present T cell receptor beta chain was sequenced within a study of T-cell reconstitution after alpha-beta-depleted transplantation in children. In this sample, this clonotype turned up a few times. Its antigen is unknown. During its preparation, the TCRbeta library received unique molecular identifiers. TCRdb passed the PCR reads through MiXCR, listing each CDR3 protein once. The table has about 130,000 distinct CDR3 sequences, around a tenth seen once. V lost 2 bases and J 1 base, leaving 3 bases between the germline ends. There are 12 residues in the CDR3. Study results and caveats: The authors attributed T-cell counts and diversity one year after transplant mostly to newly produced T cells. Several hundred expanded graft clones reportedly supplied alpha-beta T cells about two months after transplant. At day 60, the high TCRbeta diversity found in some patients originated from recipient T cells and thymic progenitors that had survived.

The rearrangement joins TRBV12-3 or TRBV12-4 to TRBJ2-7; D is undetermined. Sequencing was performed on PBMCs, mostly from graft donor cells, taken 180 days after TCRalphabeta/CD19-depleted stem cell transplant. This TCR came from a girl under three years old who had a stem cell transplant for combined immunodeficiency, so the T cells may come from the graft donor. The CDR3 spells CASSLLSYEQYF. DNA for the CDR3: TGTGCCAGCAGTTTACTTTCCTACGAGCAGTACTTC.